A selection of T cell receptor beta chains follows, all from one sample in a study of identifying expanded T cells in peripheral blood. TCRdb's table, derived via immunoSEQ multiplex PCR, lists solely in-frame clones and lacks some. The profile covers around 82,000 clones, with less than 90% appearing a single time and roughly a fifth taken by the ten largest. The sample consisted of blood. The receptors derive from a person aged 18 to 69 in good health. Each CDR3 is given with its conserved first and last residue. A D gene is named only where the DNA matches it firmly. Not every row has a clone size; where given, it reads once, few, many or a size class.

TRBV6-5	few	16	.	TRBJ2-5	CASSYGGDGTQETQYF	TGTGCCAGCAGTTACGGAGGTGACGGGACCCAAGAGACCCAGTACTTC
TRBV5-3	.	15	TRBD1	TRBJ1-1	CARSLAGTGGFEAFF	TGTGCCAGAAGCCTCGCCGGGACAGGGGGCTTTGAAGCTTTCTTT
TRBV7-9	.	14	.	TRBJ1-6	CASSLAGVDSPLHF	TGTGCCAGCAGCTTAGCGGGGGTGGATTCACCCCTCCACTTT
TRBV28	.	13	.	TRBJ2-3	CASINLSTDTQYF	TGTGCCAGCATAAACTTGAGCACAGATACGCAGTATTTT
TRBV19	.	18	TRBD1	TRBJ2-3	CASSTGTGGTSSTDTQYF	TGTGCCAGTAGTACCGGGACAGGGGGAACCTCCAGCACAGATACGCAGTATTTT
TRBV7-8	.	17	.	TRBJ2-6	CASSPSYRSSGANVLTF	TGTGCCAGCAGCCCTTCCTACAGGAGCTCTGGGGCCAACGTCCTGACTTTC
TRBV28	many	17	.	TRBJ2-7	CASSLSAAGPSSYEQYF	TGTGCCAGCAGTTTATCTGCAGCCGGCCCCAGCTCCTACGAGCAGTACTTC
TRBV10-2	.	16	TRBD2	TRBJ2-3	CASSEGGSGSTDTQYF	TGCGCCAGCAGTGAAGGAGGTAGCGGGAGCACAGATACGCAGTATTTT
TRBV12-5	.	13	.	TRBJ1-1	CASGFIFSRGAFF	TGTGCTAGTGGTTTTATTTTCTCCCGAGGGGCTTTCTTT
TRBV30	.	16	.	TRBJ1-3	CACSRREGSPGNTIYF	TGTGCCTGTTCACGGCGGGAAGGCTCCCCGGGAAACACCATATATTTT
TRBV28	.	15	TRBD1	TRBJ1-2	CASGRQGELVQGYTF	TGTGCCAGCGGAAGACAGGGAGAGCTTGTGCAGGGCTACACCTTC
TRBV6-5	.	15	TRBD1	TRBJ1-2	CASSYSWDRGSGYTF	TGTGCCAGCAGTTACAGCTGGGACAGGGGAAGCGGCTACACCTTC
TRBV29-1	.	15	TRBD1	TRBJ2-5	CSVEDLSDRGETQYF	TGCAGCGTTGAAGATCTTTCGGACAGGGGAGAGACCCAGTACTTC
TRBV25-1	.	14	.	TRBJ2-7	CASSELGTPNKQYF	TGTGCCAGCAGTGAATTAGGGACCCCCAACAAGCAGTACTTC
TRBV28	.	16	.	TRBJ1-3	CASSLGWMLGGNTIYF	TGTGCCAGCAGTTTGGGATGGATGCTGGGGGGAAACACCATATATTTT
TRBV13	.	14	.	TRBJ2-2	CASSLMDSRWELFF	TGTGCCAGCAGCTTAATGGACTCCCGCTGGGAGCTGTTTTTT
TRBV6-5	.	16	TRBD2	TRBJ2-2	CASSSSSGIVGGELFF	TGTGCCAGCAGTTCCTCTAGCGGGATAGTAGGCGGGGAGCTGTTTTTT
TRBV9	.	14	.	TRBJ2-5	CASSARVNQETQYF	TGTGCCAGCAGCGCCAGGGTAAACCAAGAGACCCAGTACTTC
TRBV7-3	few	14	TRBD1	TRBJ2-1	CASSITGGWNEQFF	TGTGCCAGCAGCATAACAGGGGGATGGAATGAGCAGTTCTTC
TRBV18	.	14	.	TRBJ2-1	CASSPRQENNEQFF	TGTGCCAGCTCACCGAGACAGGAGAACAATGAGCAGTTCTTC
TRBV7-7	.	12	.	TRBJ1-5	CASSLGVQPQHF	TGTGCTAGCAGCTTGGGGGTGCAGCCCCAGCATTTT
TRBV6-6	.	15	.	TRBJ2-3	CASSYRPGSTDTQYF	TGTGCCAGCAGTTACCGACCGGGAAGCACAGATACGCAGTATTTT
TRBV6-5	.	14	.	TRBJ1-1	CASSYSSSNTEAFF	TGTGCCAGCAGTTACTCGAGTAGTAACACTGAAGCTTTCTTT
TRBV18	.	17	.	TRBJ2-7	CASSPQTGRSSSYEQYF	TGTGCCAGCTCACCCCAAACGGGACGTTCGAGCTCCTACGAGCAGTACTTC
TRBV28	.	14	.	TRBJ1-5	CASTHLAGNQPQHF	TGTGCCAGCACTCATCTGGCCGGGAATCAGCCCCAGCATTTT
TRBV28	.	16	.	TRBJ1-1	CASSTALRFSGTEAFF	TGTGCCAGCAGTACCGCGTTAAGATTCTCGGGCACTGAAGCTTTCTTT
TRBV28	.	12	TRBD1	TRBJ2-7	CASSDRGLEQYF	TGTGCCAGCAGCGACAGGGGGCTCGAGCAGTACTTC
TRBV7-2	once	16	.	TRBJ1-2	CASSLEGPGVNYGYTF	TGTGCCAGCAGCTTAGAGGGGCCGGGGGTTAACTATGGCTACACCTTC
TRBV27	.	15	.	TRBJ2-7	CASSFLGGASYEQYF	TGTGCCAGCAGTTTTTTGGGCGGAGCCTCCTACGAGCAGTACTTC
TRBV10-3	once	11	.	TRBJ2-3	CAIRETDTQYF	TGTGCCATCAGGGAAACAGATACGCAGTATTTT
TRBV28	.	13	TRBD1	TRBJ1-1	CASQTGLSTEAFF	TGTGCCAGCCAGACAGGGCTGAGTACTGAAGCTTTCTTT
TRBV29-1	once	14	TRBD1	TRBJ2-5	CSVEGQGTQETQYF	TGCAGCGTTGAGGGACAGGGGACCCAAGAGACCCAGTACTTC
TRBV7-9	once	15	.	TRBJ2-5	CASSQGTVGRGTQYF	TGTGCCAGCAGCCAAGGAACAGTGGGGCGCGGGACCCAGTACTTC
TRBV19	once	14	.	TRBJ2-5	CASSIGRVEETQYF	TGTGCCAGTAGTATTGGGCGGGTGGAAGAGACCCAGTACTTC
TRBV11-2	.	16	TRBD1	TRBJ1-2	CASSLGVEGANYGYTF	TGTGCCAGCAGCTTAGGAGTCGAGGGGGCAAACTATGGCTACACCTTC
TRBV7-2	once	16	TRBD2	TRBJ2-3	CASSPRTSGNVDTQYF	TGTGCCAGCAGCCCCCGGACTAGCGGGAACGTAGATACGCAGTATTTT
TRBV4-2	.	14	.	TRBJ1-1	CASSQGLVNTEAFF	TGTGCCAGCAGCCAAGGATTAGTCAACACTGAAGCTTTCTTT
TRBV11-2	.	13	.	TRBJ2-7	CASSLELGQGQYF	TGTGCCAGCAGCTTAGAACTTGGACAAGGGCAGTACTTC
TRBV29-1	.	12	.	TRBJ2-7	CSVEQGPDEQYF	TGCAGCGTTGAACAGGGGCCGGACGAGCAGTACTTC
TRBV2	.	14	.	TRBJ1-4	CASSRYRGNEKLFF	TGTGCCAGCAGTAGGTACAGAGGAAATGAAAAACTGTTTTTT
TRBV5-6	.	13	.	TRBJ2-6	CASGDSGANVLTF	TGTGCCAGCGGAGACTCTGGGGCCAACGTCCTGACTTTC
TRBV11-1	.	13	.	TRBJ1-1	CASSLLTNTEAFF	TGTGCCAGCAGCTTACTCACGAACACTGAAGCTTTCTTT
TRBV11-3	.	14	TRBD2	TRBJ2-3	CASTAGGGETTQYF	TGTGCCAGCACCGCGGGGGGAGGGGAAACGACGCAGTATTTT
TRBV4-1	.	20	TRBD2	TRBJ2-1	CASSQERWVAGGPAYNEQFF	TGCGCCAGCAGCCAAGAGAGGTGGGTAGCGGGAGGGCCCGCTTACAATGAGCAGTTCTTC
TRBV11-3	.	14	.	TRBJ2-2	CASSGQGDTGELFF	TGTGCCAGCAGTGGGCAGGGAGACACCGGGGAGCTGTTTTTT
TRBV5-1	.	17	.	TRBJ2-3	CASSLESGAGITDTQYF	TGCGCCAGCAGCTTGGAGAGTGGCGCGGGGATCACAGATACGCAGTATTTT
TRBV27	.	16	.	TRBJ1-1	CASSLSPHGGGTEAFF	TGTGCCAGCAGTTTATCCCCTCACGGGGGAGGGACTGAAGCTTTCTTT
TRBV13	.	14	TRBD1	TRBJ1-1	CASSSRDSYTEAFF	TGTGCCAGCAGCTCCAGGGACAGCTACACTGAAGCTTTCTTT
TRBV29-1	few	10	.	TRBJ1-2	CSVRADGYTF	TGCAGCGTTCGGGCCGATGGCTACACCTTC
TRBV28	once	14	.	TRBJ1-4	CASFDGATNEKLFF	TGTGCCAGCTTCGACGGTGCAACTAATGAAAAACTGTTTTTT